A single T cell receptor beta chain is shown here with its context. Trimming took 4 bases from V and 4 from J; bases not matched to a gene: 11. CDR1 and CDR2 from the germline V gene are SGDLS and YYNGEE. The CDR3 sequence is 16 residues long. This sample stems from a study of T cell clonotyping in hematopoietic cell transplantation. The time point here: recipient sample about 28 days before transplant, after cytoreduction. Profiling relied on immunoSEQ multiplex PCR, and the TCRdb table lists in-frame clones only, not all of them. Among 25,000 to 30,000 clones, approximately 94% were seen once, and the ten largest hold around 2%.

The source material was peripheral blood mononuclear cells, sampled before stem cell transplant. V and J are TRBV9 and TRBJ2-1, with TRBD1 matching 7 bases. The receptor comes from a man aged 50 to 59 with acute myeloid leukemia. Some clones in this sample may be carry-over from other donors' samples. CDR3 in DNA: TGTGCCAGCAGCTCTAGGACAGGACGGTCTTACAATGAGCAGTTCTTC. Amino acids: CASSSRTGRSYNEQFF.